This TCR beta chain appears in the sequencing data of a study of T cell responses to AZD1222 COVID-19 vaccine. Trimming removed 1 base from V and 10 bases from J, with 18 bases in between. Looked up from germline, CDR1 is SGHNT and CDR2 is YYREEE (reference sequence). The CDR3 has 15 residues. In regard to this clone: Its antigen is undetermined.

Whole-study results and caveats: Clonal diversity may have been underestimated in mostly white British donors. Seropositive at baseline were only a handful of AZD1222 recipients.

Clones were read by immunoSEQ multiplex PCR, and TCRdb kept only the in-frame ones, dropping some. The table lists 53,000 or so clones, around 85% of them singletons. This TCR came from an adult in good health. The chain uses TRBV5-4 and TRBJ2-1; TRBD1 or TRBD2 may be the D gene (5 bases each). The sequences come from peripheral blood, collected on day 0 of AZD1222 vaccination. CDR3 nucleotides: TGTGCCAGCAGCTTGCCTCGTCCCCTCGGGGACGAGCAGTTCTTC. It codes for CASSLPRPLGDEQFF.